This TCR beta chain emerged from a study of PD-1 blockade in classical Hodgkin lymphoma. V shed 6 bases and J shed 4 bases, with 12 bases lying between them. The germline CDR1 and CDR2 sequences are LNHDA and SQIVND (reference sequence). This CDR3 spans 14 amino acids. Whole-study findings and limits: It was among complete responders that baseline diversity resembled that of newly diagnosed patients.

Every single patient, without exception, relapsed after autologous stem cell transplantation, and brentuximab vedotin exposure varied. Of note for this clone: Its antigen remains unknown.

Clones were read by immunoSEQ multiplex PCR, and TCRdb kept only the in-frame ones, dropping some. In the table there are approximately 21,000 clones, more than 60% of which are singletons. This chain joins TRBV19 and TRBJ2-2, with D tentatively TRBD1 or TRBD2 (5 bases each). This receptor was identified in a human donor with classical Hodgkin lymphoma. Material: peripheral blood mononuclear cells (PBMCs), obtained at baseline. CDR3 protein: CASSARGSTGELFF. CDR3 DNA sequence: TGTGCCAGTAGCGCGAGGGGCAGCACCGGGGAGCTGTTTTTT.